This TCR beta chain was recorded in a study of Ad26.COV2.S vaccination and SARS-CoV-2 variants. The treatment was: over 15 received Ad26.COV2.S at low or high dose, single or two shots; roughly 5 received placebo; per-sample allocation not given. Samples were taken on day 63 after the first vaccine or placebo injection. V lost 2 bases and J 9 bases, leaving 14 bases between the germline ends. The CDR3 consists of 15 residues. Germline V CDR1 and CDR2: MNHEY, SVGAGI. Measured with immunoSEQ multiplex PCR; TCRdb has only the in-frame clones, and not every one. Of some 350,000 clones in the sample, 75% to 90% were seen once.

This sample comprised peripheral blood, obtained in a trial of Ad26.COV2.S vaccine versus placebo. The chain is built from TRBV6-5 and TRBJ1-6; D unclear. The source of this sequence is a person aged 18-60 years who received the Ad26.COV2.S COVID-19 vaccine or a placebo. The DNA of the CDR3 is TGTGCCAGCAGTTACACCCCGACAAGAGGTTCACCCCTCCACTTT. Translated, it gives CASSYTPTRGSPLHF.